This T cell receptor beta chain was found in a study of blood T cell repertoires in COVID-19. On the study more broadly: Samples representing acute and convalescent COVID-19 were sourced from the United States, Italy and Spain. Sample material is recorded as cDNA or gDNA derived from T cells, B-cell-depleted T cells, or PBMCs.

In the authors' workflow: The assay estimated nucleated cells by amplifying reference gene primers. The data were produced by immunoSEQ multiplex PCR, yet TCRdb's version contains in-frame clones alone and is incomplete. V, J and clone size reflect that table, while D and trimming were determined from the DNA. This table has 68,000 or so clones, 65% to 85% appearing once. Germline-derived CDR1 and CDR2 are LGHDT and YNNKEL (reference sequence). The trim removed 5 bases at V and 6 bases at J, leaving 5 bases unmatched. The CDR3 length is 13 residues. The receptor was derived from a woman between 45 and 65 years old with acute or convalescent COVID-19. Sequences were obtained from peripheral blood. The rearrangement links TRBV3-1 (or the pseudogene TRBV3-2) to TRBJ2-5; TRBD1 matches at 8 bases. The CDR3 is CASSKDRVQTQYF. The CDR3 DNA sequence: TGTGCCAGCAGCAAGGACAGGGTGCAGACCCAGTACTTC.